What follows describes a single T cell receptor beta chain. The sample originates from a study of T cell changes during pregnancy in multiple sclerosis. Sequencing used immunoSEQ multiplex PCR; TCRdb keeps in-frame clones, though not all of them. This sample carries about 31,000 clones, over 75% of them seen once, and the ten largest clones take approximately 6.1%. Deletions cut 0 bases from V and 0 bases from J, with 11 bases between. Germline values: CDR1 SGHDN, CDR2 FVKESK. The CDR3 length is 16 residues. Source: CD8+ T cells from peripheral blood mononuclear cells, taken in the second trimester of pregnancy. The V gene is TRBV14, the J gene TRBJ1-1; D not resolved. This clonotype originated in a female donor with multiple sclerosis, enrolled in a pregnancy study. CDR3 sequence reads: CASSQERGFMNTEAFF. The CDR3 DNA reads TGTGCCAGCAGCCAAGAGCGGGGTTTCATGAACACTGAAGCTTTCTTT.